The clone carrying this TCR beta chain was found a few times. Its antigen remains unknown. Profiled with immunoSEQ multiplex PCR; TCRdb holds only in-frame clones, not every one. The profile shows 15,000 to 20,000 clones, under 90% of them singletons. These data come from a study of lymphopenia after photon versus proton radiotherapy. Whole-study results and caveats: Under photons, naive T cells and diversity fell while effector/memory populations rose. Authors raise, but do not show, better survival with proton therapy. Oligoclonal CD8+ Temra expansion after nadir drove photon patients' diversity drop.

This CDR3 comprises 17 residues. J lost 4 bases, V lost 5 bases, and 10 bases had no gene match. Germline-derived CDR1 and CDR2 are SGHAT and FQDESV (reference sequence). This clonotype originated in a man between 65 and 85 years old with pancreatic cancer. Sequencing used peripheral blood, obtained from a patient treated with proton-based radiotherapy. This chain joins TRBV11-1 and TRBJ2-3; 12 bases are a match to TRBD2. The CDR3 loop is CASSQGLAGGHADTQYF. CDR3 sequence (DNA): TGTGCCAGCAGCCAGGGGCTAGCGGGGGGGCATGCAGATACGCAGTATTTT.